This TCR beta chain was found in a study of blood T cell repertoires in COVID-19. Across the whole study: Sites in the United States, Italy and Spain provided acute and convalescent COVID-19 samples. PBMCs, B-cell-depleted T cells, or T cells were the source of the cDNA or gDNA that made up the material.

TCRdb keeps only in-frame clones here, not all; method: immunoSEQ multiplex PCR. The data show about 140,000 clones, over 70% seen once. CDR3 length equals 12 residues. V lost 0 bases and J lost 8, with 6 bases in between. CDR1 and CDR2 from the germline V gene are SGDLS and YYNGEE. The clonotype comes from a man aged 60-69 years who had recovered from COVID-19. The chain has TRBV9 and TRBJ1-3, with no clear D. The sample consisted of PBMCs or T cells enriched from blood (not recorded which). The CDR3 region has the DNA TGTGCCAGCAGCGTAGATCCGGACACCATATATTTT. Protein product: CASSVDPDTIYF.